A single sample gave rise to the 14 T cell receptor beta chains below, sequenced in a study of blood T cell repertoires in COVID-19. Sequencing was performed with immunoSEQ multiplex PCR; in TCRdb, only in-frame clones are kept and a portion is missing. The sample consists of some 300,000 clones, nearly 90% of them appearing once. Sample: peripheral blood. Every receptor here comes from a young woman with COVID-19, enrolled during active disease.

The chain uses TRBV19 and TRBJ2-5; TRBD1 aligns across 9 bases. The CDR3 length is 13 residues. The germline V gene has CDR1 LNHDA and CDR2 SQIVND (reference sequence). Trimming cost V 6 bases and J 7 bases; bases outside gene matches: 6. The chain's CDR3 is CASRDDRGWTQYF. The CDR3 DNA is TGTGCCAGTAGAGACGACAGGGGGTGGACCCAGTACTTC.

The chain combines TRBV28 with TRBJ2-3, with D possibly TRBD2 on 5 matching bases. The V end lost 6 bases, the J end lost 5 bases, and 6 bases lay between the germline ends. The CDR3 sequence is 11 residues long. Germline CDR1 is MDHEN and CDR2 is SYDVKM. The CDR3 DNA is TGTGCCAGCAGCCGGGAAGATACGCAGTATTTT. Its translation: CASSREDTQYF. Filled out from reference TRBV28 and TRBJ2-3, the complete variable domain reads DVKVTQSSRYLVKRTGEKVFLECVQDMDHENMFWYRQDPGLGLRLIYFSYDVKMKEKGDIPEGYSVSREKKERFSLILESASTNQTSMYLCASSREDTQYFGPGTRLTVL.

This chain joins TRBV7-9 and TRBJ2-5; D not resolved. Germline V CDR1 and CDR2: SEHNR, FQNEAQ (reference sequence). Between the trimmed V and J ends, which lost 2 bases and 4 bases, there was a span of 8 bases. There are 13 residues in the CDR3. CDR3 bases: TGTGCCAGCAGCTTATTGTCCGGAGAGACCCAGTACTTC. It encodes CASSLLSGETQYF.

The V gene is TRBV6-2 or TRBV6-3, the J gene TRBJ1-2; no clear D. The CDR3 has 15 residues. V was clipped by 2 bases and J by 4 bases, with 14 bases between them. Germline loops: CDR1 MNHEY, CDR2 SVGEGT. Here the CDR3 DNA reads TGTGCCAGCAGTTACAGTCATCTAGGCCGCTATGGCTACACCTTC. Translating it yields CASSYSHLGRYGYTF.

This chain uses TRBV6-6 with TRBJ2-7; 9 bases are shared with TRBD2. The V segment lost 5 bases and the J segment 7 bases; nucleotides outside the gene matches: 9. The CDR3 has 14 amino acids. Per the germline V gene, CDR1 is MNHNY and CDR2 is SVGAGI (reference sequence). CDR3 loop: CASSIAGVGGEQYF. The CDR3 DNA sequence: TGTGCCAGCAGTATAGCGGGGGTTGGTGGGGAGCAGTACTTC.

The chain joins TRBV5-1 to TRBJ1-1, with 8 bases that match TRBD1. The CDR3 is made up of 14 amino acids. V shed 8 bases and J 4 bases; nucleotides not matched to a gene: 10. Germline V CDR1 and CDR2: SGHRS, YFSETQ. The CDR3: CASKPGQGGTEAFF. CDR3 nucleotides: TGCGCCAGTAAACCTGGACAGGGTGGCACTGAAGCTTTCTTT. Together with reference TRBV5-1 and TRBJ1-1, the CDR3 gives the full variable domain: KAGVTQTPRYLIKTRGQQVTLSCSPISGHRSVSWYQQTPGQGLQFLFEYFSETQRNKGNFPGRFSGRQFSNSRSEMNVSTLELGDSALYLCASKPGQGGTEAFFGQGTRLTVV.

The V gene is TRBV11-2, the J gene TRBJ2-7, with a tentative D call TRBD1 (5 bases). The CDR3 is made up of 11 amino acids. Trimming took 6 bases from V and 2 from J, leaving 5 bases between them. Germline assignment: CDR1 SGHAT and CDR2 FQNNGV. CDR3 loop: CASRTAYEQYF. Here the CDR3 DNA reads TGTGCCAGCAGGACAGCCTACGAGCAGTACTTC.

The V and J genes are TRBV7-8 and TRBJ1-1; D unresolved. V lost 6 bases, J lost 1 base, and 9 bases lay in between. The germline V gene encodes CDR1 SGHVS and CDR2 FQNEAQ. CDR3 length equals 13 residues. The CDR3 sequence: CASRIPGNTEAFF. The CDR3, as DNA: TGTGCCAGCAGAATCCCCGGGAACACTGAAGCTTTCTTT.

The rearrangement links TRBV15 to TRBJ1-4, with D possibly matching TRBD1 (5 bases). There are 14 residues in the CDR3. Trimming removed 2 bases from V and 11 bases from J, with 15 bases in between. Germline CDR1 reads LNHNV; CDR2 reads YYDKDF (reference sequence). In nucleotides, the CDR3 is TGTGCCACCAGCAGACCCGCGGGGGAGGGGAAACTGTTTTTT. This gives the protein CATSRPAGEGKLFF.

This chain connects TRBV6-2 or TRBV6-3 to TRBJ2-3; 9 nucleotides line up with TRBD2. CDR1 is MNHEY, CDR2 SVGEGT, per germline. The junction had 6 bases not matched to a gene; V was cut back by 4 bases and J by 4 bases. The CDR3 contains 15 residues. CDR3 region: CASSWTSDLPDTQYF. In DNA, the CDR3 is TGTGCCAGCAGTTGGACTAGCGATTTGCCAGATACGCAGTATTTT.

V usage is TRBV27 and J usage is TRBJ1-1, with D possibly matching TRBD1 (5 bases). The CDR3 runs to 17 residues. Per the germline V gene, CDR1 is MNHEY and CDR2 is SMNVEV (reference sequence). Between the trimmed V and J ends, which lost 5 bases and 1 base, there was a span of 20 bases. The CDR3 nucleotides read TGTGCCAGCAGTCCACCCCTCGTAGCAGGGAAGAACACTGAAGCTTTCTTT. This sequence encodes CASSPPLVAGKNTEAFF.

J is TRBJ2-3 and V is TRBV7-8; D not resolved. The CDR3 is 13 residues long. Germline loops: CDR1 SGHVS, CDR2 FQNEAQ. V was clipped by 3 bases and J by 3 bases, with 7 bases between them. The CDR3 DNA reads TGTGCCAGCAGCTTCCACAGAACAGATACGCAGTATTTT. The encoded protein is CASSFHRTDTQYF.

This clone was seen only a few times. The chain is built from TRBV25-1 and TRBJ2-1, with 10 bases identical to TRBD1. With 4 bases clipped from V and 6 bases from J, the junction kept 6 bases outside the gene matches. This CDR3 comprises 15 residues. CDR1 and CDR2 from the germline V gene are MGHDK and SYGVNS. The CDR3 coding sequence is TGTGCCAGCAGTGGACCGACAGGGGGCTCCAATGAGCAGTTCTTC. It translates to CASSGPTGGSNEQFF.

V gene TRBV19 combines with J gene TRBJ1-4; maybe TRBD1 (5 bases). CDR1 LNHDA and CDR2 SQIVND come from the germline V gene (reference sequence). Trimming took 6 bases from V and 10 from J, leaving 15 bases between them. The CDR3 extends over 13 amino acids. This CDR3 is CASRKGSSPKLFF. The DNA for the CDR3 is TGTGCCAGTAGGAAGGGGTCTAGTCCAAAACTGTTTTTT.